This TCR beta chain comes out of a study of T cell responses to AZD1222 COVID-19 vaccine. On the study more broadly: Pooled samples include second doses given at about 4 or 12 weeks. Broader study findings: Sampling that yielded the repertoires occurred only after the peak T cell response. It should be noted that donors were predominantly white British and more often female, and clonal diversity was possibly underestimated. Baseline seropositivity characterized only six AZD1222 recipients.

Turning to this clone: Its target is unknown.

This table comes from immunoSEQ multiplex PCR, and its TCRdb copy is limited to in-frame clones, with some not included. Here the sample spans tens of thousands of clones, approximately 90% being singletons. The germline V gene encodes CDR1 SGHTA and CDR2 FQGTGA. The CDR3 consists of 17 residues. V dropped 2 bases and J dropped 1 base, with 12 bases sitting between them. This TCR came from an adult in good health. The specimen was peripheral blood, collected on day 0 of AZD1222 vaccination. V gene TRBV7-3 combines with J gene TRBJ2-6; a possible D gene is TRBD2 (5 bases). Here the CDR3 DNA reads TGTGCCAGCAGCTTAGTCGGAGGCGGATCTGGGGCCAACGTCCTGACTTTC. The encoded protein is CASSLVGGGSGANVLTF.